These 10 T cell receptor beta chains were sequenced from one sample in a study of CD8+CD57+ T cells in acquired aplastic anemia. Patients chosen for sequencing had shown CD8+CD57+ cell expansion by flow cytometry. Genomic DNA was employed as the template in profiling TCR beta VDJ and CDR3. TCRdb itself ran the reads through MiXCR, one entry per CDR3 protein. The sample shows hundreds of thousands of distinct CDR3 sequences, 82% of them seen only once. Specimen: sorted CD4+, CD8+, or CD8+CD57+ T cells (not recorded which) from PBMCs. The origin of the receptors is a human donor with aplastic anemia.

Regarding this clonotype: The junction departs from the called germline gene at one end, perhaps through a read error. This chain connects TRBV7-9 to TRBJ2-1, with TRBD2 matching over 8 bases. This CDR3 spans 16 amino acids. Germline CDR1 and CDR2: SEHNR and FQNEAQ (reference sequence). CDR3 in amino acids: CASSFQRSGGYDEQFF. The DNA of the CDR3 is TGTGCCAGCAGCTTTCAAAGAAGCGGGGGCTACGATGAGCAGTTCTTC.

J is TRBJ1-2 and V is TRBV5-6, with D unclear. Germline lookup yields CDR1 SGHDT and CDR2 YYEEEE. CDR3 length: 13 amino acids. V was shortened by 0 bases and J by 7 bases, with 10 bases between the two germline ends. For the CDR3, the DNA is TGTGCCAGCAGCTTGGGGCAGGCAGGTGGCTACACCTTC. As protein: CASSLGQAGGYTF.

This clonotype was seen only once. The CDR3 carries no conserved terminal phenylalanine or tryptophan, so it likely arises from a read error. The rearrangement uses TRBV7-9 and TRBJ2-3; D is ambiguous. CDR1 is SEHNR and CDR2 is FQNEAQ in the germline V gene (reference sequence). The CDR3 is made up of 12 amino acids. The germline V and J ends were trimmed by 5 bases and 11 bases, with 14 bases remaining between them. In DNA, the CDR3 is TGTGCCAGCAGCGTAGGTTCCAAGAAGCAGTATGTT. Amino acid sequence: CASSVGSKKQYV.

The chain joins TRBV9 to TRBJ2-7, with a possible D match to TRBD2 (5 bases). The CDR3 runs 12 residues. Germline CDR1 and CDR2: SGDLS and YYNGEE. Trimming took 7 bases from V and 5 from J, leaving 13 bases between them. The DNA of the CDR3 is TGTGCCAGCGGAGGAGCTGGGAACGAGCAGTACTTC. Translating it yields CASGGAGNEQYF.

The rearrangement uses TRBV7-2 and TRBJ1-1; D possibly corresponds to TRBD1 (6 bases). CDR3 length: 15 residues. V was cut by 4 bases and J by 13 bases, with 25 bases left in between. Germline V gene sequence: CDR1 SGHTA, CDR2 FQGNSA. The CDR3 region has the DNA TGTGCCAGCAGCTCCAGGGGTGCTGAAGAGCAGTTCTTTTTCTTT. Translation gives CASSSRGAEEQFFFF.

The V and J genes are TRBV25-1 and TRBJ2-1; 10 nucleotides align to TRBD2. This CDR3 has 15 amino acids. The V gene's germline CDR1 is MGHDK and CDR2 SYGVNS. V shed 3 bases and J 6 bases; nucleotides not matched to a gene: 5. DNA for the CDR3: TGTGCCAGCAGTGATCTAGCGGGAGAGGGCAATGAGCAGTTCTTC. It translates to CASSDLAGEGNEQFF.

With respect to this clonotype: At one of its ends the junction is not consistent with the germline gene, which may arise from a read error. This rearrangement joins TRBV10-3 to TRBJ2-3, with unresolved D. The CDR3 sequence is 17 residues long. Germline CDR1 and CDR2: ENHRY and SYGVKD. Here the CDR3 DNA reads TGTGCCAGCAGTCAGTCTTCAGGAGAACAAACCAATGAAAAACAGTTTTTT. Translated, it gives CASSQSSGEQTNEKQFF.

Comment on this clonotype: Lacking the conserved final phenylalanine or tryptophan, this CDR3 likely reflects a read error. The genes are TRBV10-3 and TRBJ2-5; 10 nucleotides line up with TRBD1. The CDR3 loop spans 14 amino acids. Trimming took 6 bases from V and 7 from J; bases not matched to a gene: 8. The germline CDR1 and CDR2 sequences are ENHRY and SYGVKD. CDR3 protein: CAIRDRGEEATQYY. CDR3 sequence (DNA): TGTGCCATCAGGGACAGGGGGGAAGAAGCGACCCAGTACTAC.

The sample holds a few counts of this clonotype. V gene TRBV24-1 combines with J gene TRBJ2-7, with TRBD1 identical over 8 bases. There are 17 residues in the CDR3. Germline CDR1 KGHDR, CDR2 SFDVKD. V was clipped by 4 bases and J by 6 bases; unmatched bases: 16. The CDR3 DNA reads TGTGCCACCAGTGACAAAACGACAGGGGTCGGGACGCTCGAGCAGTACTTC. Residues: CATSDKTTGVGTLEQYF.

Here the CDR3 reads CSAIGVNQETQYF. The DNA of the CDR3 is TGCAGTGCTATTGGTGTAAACCAAGAGACCCAGTACTTC. This rearrangement joins TRBV20-1 to TRBJ2-5; D is ambiguous. Between the trimmed V and J ends, which lost 4 bases and 0 bases, there was a span of 9 bases. Germline V CDR1 and CDR2: DFQATT, SNEGSKA (reference sequence). There are 13 residues in the CDR3.